Listed below are T cell receptor beta chains from one sample, sequenced in a study of T cell changes during pregnancy in multiple sclerosis. Clones were read by immunoSEQ multiplex PCR, and TCRdb kept only the in-frame ones, dropping some. The sample yields some 110,000 clones, roughly nine tenths seen once. This specimen consisted of peripheral blood, obtained before pregnancy. These receptors were collected from a female donor with multiple sclerosis, enrolled in a pregnancy study. Each CDR3 is given with its conserved first and last residue. The D gene is left open where the match is weak. Not every row has a clone size; where given, it reads once, few, many or a size class.

abundance,v_gene,d_gene,j_gene,CDR3nt,CDR3aa
-,TRBV27,TRBD1,TRBJ1-2,TGTGCCAGCAGTTCGACAGGGATTTCTAGTTACTATGGCTACACCTTC,CASSSTGISSYYGYTF
-,TRBV5-1,-,TRBJ1-5,TGCGCCAGCAGCTTGGCGGCAGGGCCCAATCAGCCCCAGCATTTT,CASSLAAGPNQPQHF
-,TRBV7-3,TRBD1,TRBJ1-1,TGTGCCAGCAGCCTTGACCACAGGGGAACTGAAGCTTTCTTT,CASSLDHRGTEAFF
-,TRBV27,-,TRBJ2-3,TGTGCCAGCAGTAGAAGCGGGGATACGCAGTATTTT,CASSRSGDTQYF
-,TRBV7-3,-,TRBJ2-7,TGTGCCAGCAGCTTAACGAGGCTTGATCACGAGCAGTACTTC,CASSLTRLDHEQYF
-,TRBV7-9,TRBD1,TRBJ2-7,TGTGCCAGCAGCGCACCCCATGGGACAGGGTTCCACGAGCAGTACTTC,CASSAPHGTGFHEQYF
-,TRBV2,-,TRBJ1-5,TGTGCCAGCAGTGAAGCCAGGCTAGCCGGTCAGCCCCAGCATTTT,CASSEARLAGQPQHF
-,TRBV18,-,TRBJ1-3,TGTGCCAGCTCACCTATTGAGGCCGCAGGAAACACCATATATTTT,CASSPIEAAGNTIYF
-,TRBV12-1,-,TRBJ1-5,TGTGCCAGCAGCTTTGCGCGGTGGCAGAGCAATCAGCCCCAGCATTTT,CASSFARWQSNQPQHF
-,TRBV13,-,TRBJ1-4,TGTGCCAGCAGCGATACAGGAGGCGGGGATGAAAAACTGTTTTTT,CASSDTGGGDEKLFF
-,TRBV4-2,-,TRBJ1-3,TGTGCCAGCAGCCAAGAGCCCGGGACAAAAAACACCATATATTTT,CASSQEPGTKNTIYF
-,TRBV7-7,TRBD2,TRBJ2-2,TGTGCTAGCAGCCGGGACTACAGCACCGGGGAGCTGTTTTTT,CASSRDYSTGELFF
-,TRBV4-1,-,TRBJ2-2,TGCGCCAGCAGCCAAGTTTTGGGGGCCACCGGGGAGCTGTTTTTT,CASSQVLGATGELFF
once,TRBV18,-,TRBJ1-2,TGTGCCAGCTCACCATGGGGGGTGTACTATGGCTACACCTTC,CASSPWGVYYGYTF
-,TRBV7-2,TRBD1,TRBJ2-2,TGTGCCAGCAGCTTAATCCCCATCAGGGGGTTGTGGGAGCTGTTTTTT,CASSLIPIRGLWELFF
once,TRBV20-1,-,TRBJ1-2,TGCAGTGCTAGCGATGGCTACACCTTC,CSASDGYTF
-,TRBV14,-,TRBJ1-2,TGTGCCAGCAGCCCCCAGGGAGGTGGTTACTATGGCTACACCTTC,CASSPQGGGYYGYTF
-,TRBV6-1,-,TRBJ1-2,TGTGCCAGCAGTGAACGGGGGGCGCGGAACTATGGCTACACCTTC,CASSERGARNYGYTF
once,TRBV29-1,TRBD2,TRBJ2-1,TGCAGCGTTGGCCCGCTACATCTAGCGGGAGGGCCTAGCAAGAAGAGCAATGAGCAGTTCTTC,CSVGPLHLAGGPSKKSNEQFF
-,TRBV27,-,TRBJ2-5,TGTGCCAGCAGTCCCCGCCGCGGGGTGGAAGAGACCCAGTACTTC,CASSPRRGVEETQYF
-,TRBV5-1,-,TRBJ2-7,TGCGCCAGCAGCTTGGCCGTGGGGGGTTCCTACGAGCAGTACTTC,CASSLAVGGSYEQYF
-,TRBV5-1,-,TRBJ2-7,TGCGCCAGCAGCTTGTTGGCAGGGATGGGCGAGCAGTACTTC,CASSLLAGMGEQYF
-,TRBV30,TRBD1,TRBJ1-2,TGTGCCTGGAGGGGACAGGGTGGATATGGCTACACCTTC,CAWRGQGGYGYTF
-,TRBV4-2,TRBD1,TRBJ1-2,TGTGCCAGCAGCCTAGGGACAGGGGGAATTGGCTATGGCTACACCTTC,CASSLGTGGIGYGYTF
once,TRBV4-1,TRBD2,TRBJ2-7,TGCGCCAGCAGCCAAGTCCTAGCGGGAGCGTACGAGCAGTACTTC,CASSQVLAGAYEQYF
-,TRBV5-1,TRBD2,TRBJ2-1,TGCGCCAGCAGTACTTCCGGGACTAGCTCCTACAATGAGCAGTTCTTC,CASSTSGTSSYNEQFF
-,TRBV6-5,TRBD1,TRBJ2-2,TGTGCCAGCAGTTTACAGGGGGGCCCCGGGGAGCTGTTTTTT,CASSLQGGPGELFF
-,TRBV15,-,TRBJ1-2,TGTGCCACCAGCAGAGATGCGGGAAACTACTATGGCTACACCTTC,CATSRDAGNYYGYTF
-,TRBV7-5,-,TRBJ2-1,TGTGCCAGAAGCTCGAACGGACAGGCCGATTTTAATGAGCAGTTCTTC,CARSSNGQADFNEQFF
-,TRBV6-4,TRBD2,TRBJ2-2,TGTGCCAGCAGTGCTAGCGGCCCAGCGGGCACCGGGGAGCTGTTTTTT,CASSASGPAGTGELFF
-,TRBV5-1,-,TRBJ2-6,TGCGCCAGCAGCTACGGACAGACCTCTGGGGCCAACGTCCTGACTTTC,CASSYGQTSGANVLTF
-,TRBV2,TRBD1,TRBJ2-1,TGTGCCAGCAGCCTTCAAATGGGACAGTCCCCCTACAATGAGCAGTTCTTC,CASSLQMGQSPYNEQFF